The sequence of this T cell receptor beta chain was determined in a study of radiotherapy plus CTLA-4 blockade in lung cancer. Study-wide background: Objective responses were recorded in 15% to 20% of patients, with disease control recorded in about 33%. Study-wide results and limits: Expansion in blood of tumor-derived TCR clones was seen after radiotherapy plus ipilimumab.

The protocol was immunoSEQ multiplex PCR, while the TCRdb copy is restricted to in-frame clones and leaves out a portion. Among tens of thousands of clones listed, 77% were seen once. A remark on this clone: Its antigen is as yet unknown.

V was clipped by 2 bases and J by 3 bases, with 8 bases between them. Germline lookup yields CDR1 MNHEY and CDR2 SVGAGI. This CDR3 is built from 13 residues. This chain uses TRBV6-5 with TRBJ2-7; D gene ambiguous. The sample consisted of peripheral blood, taken from a patient treated with radiotherapy plus ipilimumab. This clonotype was sampled from a human donor with non-small cell lung cancer who had a partial response to radiotherapy plus ipilimumab. The CDR3 nucleotides are TGTGCCAGCAGTTACGGCCCTCACTACGAGCAGTACTTC. This codes for CASSYGPHYEQYF.